This is a list of T cell receptor beta chains from one sample in a study of blood T cell repertoires in COVID-19. The repertoire was sequenced with immunoSEQ multiplex PCR; TCRdb's copy has only in-frame clones and lacks some. The data show roughly 78,000 clones, roughly 86% seen once. Sequenced: peripheral blood. The receptors stem from a woman aged 60-75 years with acute or convalescent COVID-19. Both conserved end residues are part of each CDR3. D genes are given only for firm matches. The size of a clone is reported for some rows only, either as once, few or many, or as a class for expanded clones.

- TRBJ2-2 TRBV28 - CASSPSRGGERYELFF TGTGCCAGCAGCCCCTCCAGGGGTGGTGAACGATACGAGCTGTTTTTT
- TRBJ1-2 TRBV7-9 TRBD1 CASSSGRDRGLYGYTF TGTGCCAGCAGCTCTGGGCGGGACAGGGGGCTCTATGGCTACACCTTC
- TRBJ1-1 TRBV5-6 - CASSLRWAGTEAFF TGTGCCAGCAGCTTGAGGTGGGCTGGGACTGAAGCTTTCTTT
- TRBJ1-5 TRBV6-6 TRBD1 CASSYSGTGGSQPQHF TGTGCCAGCAGTTACTCAGGGACAGGGGGCAGTCAGCCCCAGCATTTT
- TRBJ1-2 TRBV6-2/TRBV6-3 - CASSNPAQSYTF TGTGCCAGCAGTAACCCCGCTCAGAGCTACACCTTC
few TRBJ2-1 TRBV7-9 - CASSYRSTYNEQFF TGTGCCAGCAGCTACCGGTCAACCTACAATGAGCAGTTCTTC
few TRBJ2-3 TRBV28 TRBD1 CASSTDRGPTDTQYF TGTGCCAGCAGTACCGACAGGGGGCCCACAGATACGCAGTATTTT
- TRBJ1-1 TRBV28 - CASSPLGGIEAFF TGTGCCAGCAGTCCCCTTGGGGGGATTGAAGCTTTCTTT
- TRBJ2-7 TRBV7-9 TRBD1 CAVLQGDRGRYEQYF TGTGCCGTCCTACAAGGGGACAGGGGTCGTTACGAGCAGTACTTC
- TRBJ2-5 TRBV11-2 - CASSLNFARGETQYF TGTGCCAGCAGCTTAAATTTCGCCCGGGGAGAGACCCAGTACTTC
- TRBJ2-7 TRBV7-9 TRBD2 CASSLGTRGYEQYF TGTGCCAGCAGCTTAGGGACTAGGGGCTACGAGCAGTACTTC
- TRBJ2-7 TRBV18 TRBD1 CASSPRDRASYEQYF TGTGCCAGCTCACCCCGGGACAGGGCTTCCTACGAGCAGTACTTC
- TRBJ2-3 TRBV4-1 TRBD2 CASSQGIAGASTDTQYF TGCGCCAGCAGCCAAGGGATAGCGGGGGCCAGCACAGATACGCAGTATTTT
- TRBJ2-1 TRBV6-5 - CASRDGRGYEQFF TGTGCCAGCAGAGATGGACGGGGGTATGAGCAGTTCTTC
- TRBJ2-7 TRBV10-3 - CAIRGHYEQYF TGTGCCATCAGGGGCCACTACGAGCAGTACTTC
- TRBJ2-3 TRBV4-2 - CASSQEGRNTDTQYF TGTGCCAGCAGCCAAGAGGGGCGAAACACAGATACGCAGTATTTT
- TRBJ2-7 TRBV29-1 TRBD1 CSVKGQGGSLDYLEQYF TGCAGCGTCAAGGGACAGGGGGGGTCCCTAGACTACTTGGAGCAGTACTTC
- TRBJ1-5 TRBV4-2 TRBD1 CASSQDKAGGLDQPQHF TGTGCCAGCAGCCAAGATAAGGCAGGGGGACTTGATCAGCCCCAGCATTTT
- TRBJ2-2 TRBV3-1/TRBV3-2 TRBD2 CASSQLTSGETNTGELFF TGTGCCAGCAGCCAACTGACTAGCGGGGAAACGAACACCGGGGAGCTGTTTTTT
- TRBJ1-2 TRBV6-5 - CASSYGEQVYGYTF TGTGCCAGCAGTTACGGGGAACAGGTCTATGGCTACACCTTC
- TRBJ2-6 TRBV28 - CASSPNTGYLSGANVLTF TGTGCCAGCAGTCCTAACACAGGGTACCTATCTGGGGCCAACGTCCTGACTTTC
- TRBJ1-5 TRBV3-1/TRBV3-2 - CASSQESRVRQPQHF TGTGCCAGCAGCCAAGAATCACGGGTTAGACAGCCCCAGCATTTT